These 29 T cell receptor beta chains came from one sample sequenced in a study of OX40 agonist ivuxolimab in advanced cancers. Produced via immunoSEQ multiplex PCR; TCRdb's table is partial and in-frame only. This sample has tens of thousands of clones, with about 92% found just once. Sequences were derived from CD4+ or CD8+ T cells sorted from blood, sampled in a trial of the OX40 agonist ivuxolimab. The source is an adult with an advanced solid tumor such as melanoma, head and neck, liver or kidney cancer.

The chain uses TRBV2 and TRBJ2-7; D is perhaps TRBD1 or TRBD2 (5 bases each). Germline CDR1 and CDR2: SNHLY and FYNNEI. The CDR3 loop spans 16 amino acids. V was clipped by 7 bases and J by 0 bases, with 19 bases between them. This CDR3 is CASNLGTARASYEQYF. The CDR3 DNA sequence: TGTGCCAGCAACCTCGGGACCGCCCGAGCCTCCTACGAGCAGTACTTC.

This sequence joins TRBV27 and TRBJ1-5, with a tentative D call TRBD1 (5 bases). This CDR3 comprises 14 residues. Per germline, CDR1 MNHEY and CDR2 SMNVEV (reference sequence). V was shortened by 2 bases and J by 2 bases, with 7 bases between the two germline ends. The CDR3 here is CASSLGTGNQPQHF. Written as DNA, the CDR3 is TGTGCCAGCAGTTTAGGGACTGGCAATCAGCCCCAGCATTTT.

This chain joins TRBV28 and TRBJ1-2, with a possible D match to TRBD1 (5 bases). This CDR3 comprises 16 residues. Germline assignment: CDR1 MDHEN and CDR2 SYDVKM. V was trimmed by 6 bases and J by 0 bases, leaving 17 bases between them. The CDR3 coding sequence is TGTGCCAGCAGCCCACGCCAAGGGGACTCTAACTATGGCTACACCTTC. Protein: CASSPRQGDSNYGYTF.

This chain uses TRBV7-2 with TRBJ1-2; D gene ambiguous. V lost 2 bases and J lost 5, with 12 bases in between. This CDR3 has 14 residues. CDR1 is SGHTA and CDR2 is FQGNSA in the germline V gene. CDR3 in amino acids: CASSLPTLWYGYTF. The CDR3, as DNA: TGTGCCAGCAGCTTACCTACCCTCTGGTATGGCTACACCTTC. Full variable domain (rest looked up from reference TRBV7-2 and TRBJ1-2): GAGVSQSPSNKVTEKGKDVELRCDPISGHTALYWYRQSLGQGLEFLIYFQGNSAPDKSGLPSDRFSAERTGGSVSTLTIQRTQQEDSAVYLCASSLPTLWYGYTFGSGTRLTVV.

The chain employs TRBV5-1 and TRBJ1-5, with 9 bases fitting TRBD1. CDR1 and CDR2 from the germline V gene are SGHRS and YFSETQ. V lost 1 base and J lost 4; bases outside the gene matches: 3. The CDR3 is 15 residues long. The CDR3 DNA is TGCGCCAGCAGCTTGACAGGGGGCGCGAATCAGCCCCAGCATTTT. It yields the protein CASSLTGGANQPQHF. The full variable domain, completed using reference TRBV5-1 and TRBJ1-5, is KAGVTQTPRYLIKTRGQQVTLSCSPISGHRSVSWYQQTPGQGLQFLFEYFSETQRNKGNFPGRFSGRQFSNSRSEMNVSTLELGDSALYLCASSLTGGANQPQHFGDGTRLSIL.

CDR3 residues: CASSPIGTPYGYTF. CDR3 coding DNA: TGTGCCAGCAGTCCAATTGGGACACCATATGGCTACACCTTC. The chain carries TRBV27 and TRBJ1-2; D might be TRBD1 (6 bases). The CDR3 is 14 residues long. Trimming stripped 5 bases from V and 5 bases from J, with 15 bases between. CDR1 MNHEY and CDR2 SMNVEV come from the germline V gene (reference sequence).

The chain is built from TRBV4-3 and TRBJ2-7; tentative D call: TRBD2 (6 bases). The germline V gene encodes CDR1 LGHNA and CDR2 YSLEER. V lost 1 base to trimming and J lost 2 bases, with 9 bases between them. The CDR3 runs 14 residues. The CDR3 sequence is CASSQAEGTYEQYF. CDR3 in DNA: TGCGCCAGCAGCCAAGCGGAGGGAACCTACGAGCAGTACTTC.

The chain combines TRBV7-6 with TRBJ1-4, with D perhaps TRBD1 (5 bases). This CDR3 contains 12 residues. V lost 5 bases, J lost 11 bases, and 12 bases lay in between. The germline V gene encodes CDR1 SGHVS and CDR2 FNYEAQ. CDR3 coding DNA: TGTGCCAGCAGCACAGAGGAGGGGAAACTGTTTTTT. Translating gives CASSTEEGKLFF. The full variable domain, rest sourced from reference TRBV7-6 and TRBJ1-4, is GAGVSQSPRYKVTKRGQDVALRCDPISGHVSLYWYRQALGQGPEFLTYFNYEAQQDKSGLPNDRFSAERPEGSISTLTIQRTEQRDSAMYRCASSTEEGKLFFGSGTQLSVL.

The rearrangement links TRBV4-3 to TRBJ1-1; D gene uncertain. Germline V gives CDR1 LGHNA, CDR2 YSLEER. The V end lost 0 bases, the J end lost 4 bases, and 15 bases lay between the germline ends. The CDR3 runs to 16 residues. CDR3 sequence (DNA): TGCGCCAGCAGCCAAGATCTACCAGTTCGGGGCACTGAAGCTTTCTTT. Protein: CASSQDLPVRGTEAFF.

The chain is built from TRBV2 and TRBJ1-3, with D possibly TRBD1 on 6 matching bases. Germline lookup yields CDR1 SNHLY and CDR2 FYNNEI. The V end lost 5 bases, the J end lost 4 bases, and 15 bases lay between the germline ends. This CDR3 is 15 amino acids long. DNA for the CDR3: TGTGCCAGCAGTCCCGGGGCAGGGGAAGGAAACACCATATATTTT. Its translation is CASSPGAGEGNTIYF.

The chain combines TRBV10-3 with TRBJ1-3; 9 nucleotides agree with TRBD1. The CDR3 length is 16 residues. The germline CDR1 and CDR2 sequences are ENHRY and SYGVKD. V lost 5 bases and J lost 1; bases outside the gene matches: 6. CDR3 nucleotide sequence: TGTGCCATCAGTCAGACAGGGGGAGAATCTGGAAACACCATATATTTT. This gives the protein CAISQTGGESGNTIYF.

This chain connects TRBV7-3 to TRBJ2-1, with 8 bases that match TRBD1. V shed 5 bases, J shed 4 bases, and the junction held 7 bases outside the gene matches. The CDR3 has 15 residues. Germline-derived CDR1 and CDR2 are SGHTA and FQGTGA. CDR3 in amino acids: CASSTTGGLYNEQFF. The CDR3 DNA sequence: TGTGCCAGCAGCACTACAGGGGGATTATACAATGAGCAGTTCTTC.

This clone is a singleton in its sample. V gene TRBV28 combines with J gene TRBJ1-6, with TRBD1 matching over 8 bases. The V gene's germline CDR1 is MDHEN and CDR2 SYDVKM. With V trimmed by 5 bases and J by 2 bases, 11 bases remained unmatched. The CDR3 runs 18 residues. CDR3 coding DNA: TGTGCCAGCAGTCTCGGACAGGGAAGGTGGACCTATAATTCACCCCTCCACTTT. This translates into CASSLGQGRWTYNSPLHF.

The chain is built from TRBV1 and TRBJ2-7; whether TRBD2, the table's D call, matches the DNA was not checked. TRBV1 is flagged as a pseudogene. CDR3 length: 10 residues. The CDR3 sequence: CTSPRGEQYF. The CDR3 nucleotides read TGCACCAGCCCCCGAGGCGAGCAGTACTTC.

The rearrangement links TRBV27 to TRBJ1-2; D not certain. The CDR3 is 12 amino acids. V lost 8 bases and J lost 4, with 11 bases in between. Per germline, CDR1 MNHEY and CDR2 SMNVEV (reference sequence). The CDR3 DNA follows: TGTGCCAGCGGCCCTCCGGGCTATGGCTACACCTTC. Translating gives CASGPPGYGYTF.

The J gene is TRBJ2-2, the V gene TRBV4-1, with TRBD2 identical over 7 bases. Germline lookup yields CDR1 MGHRA and CDR2 YSYEKL. After removal of 4 bases from V and 3 bases from J, the junction contained 11 bases not matched to a gene. CDR3 length: 17 amino acids. CDR3 residues: CASSLQGAGAYTGELFF. DNA for the CDR3: TGCGCCAGCAGCCTGCAGGGTGCGGGAGCCTACACCGGGGAGCTGTTTTTT.

V usage is TRBV10-3 and J usage is TRBJ2-7; TRBD1 matches at 11 bases. The CDR3 has 13 residues. CDR1 is ENHRY, CDR2 SYGVKD, per germline. V gave up 10 bases and J gave up 5 bases; unmatched junction bases: 7. The CDR3 region has the DNA TGTGCCAGCGGGGACAGGGGGGTCGACGAGCAGTACTTC. Translation gives CASGDRGVDEQYF.

CDR3 sequence (DNA): TGTGCCAGCAGTTTATCAGGGGGGTCGGAGACCCAGTACTTC. As protein: CASSLSGGSETQYF. V usage is TRBV27 and J usage is TRBJ2-5, with D tentatively TRBD1 or TRBD2 (6 bases each). The CDR3 consists of 14 residues. V gave up 0 bases and J gave up 5 bases, with 10 bases separating them. Germline V gene lookup returns CDR1 MNHEY and CDR2 SMNVEV (reference sequence).

The rearrangement links TRBV11-2 to TRBJ2-1; the match to TRBD1 covers 8 bases. With 7 bases clipped from V and 9 bases from J, the junction kept 11 bases outside the gene matches. CDR1 is SGHAT, CDR2 FQNNGV, per germline. This CDR3 comprises 14 residues. CDR3 sequence reads: CASTPGQERSEQFF. The CDR3 DNA follows: TGTGCCAGCACTCCGGGACAGGAGCGGAGTGAGCAGTTCTTC.

The rearrangement links TRBV6-5 to TRBJ1-5; D unclear. With 2 bases removed from V and 3 bases from J, the gap between germline ends came to 11 bases. The germline V gene encodes CDR1 MNHEY and CDR2 SVGAGI. The CDR3 is 15 amino acids. The DNA for the CDR3 is TGTGCCAGCAGTTACGACGGACTCTACAATCAGCCCCAGCATTTT. It translates to CASSYDGLYNQPQHF.

The V gene is TRBV4-3, the J gene TRBJ2-1, with TRBD2 matching over 11 bases. Germline CDR1 and CDR2: LGHNA and YSLEER. This CDR3 is 16 amino acids long. Trimming cost V 0 bases and J 4 bases; bases outside gene matches: 2. CDR3 protein: CASSQELAGVYNEQFF. The CDR3 DNA follows: TGCGCCAGCAGCCAAGAACTAGCGGGAGTTTACAATGAGCAGTTCTTC.

This chain joins TRBV13 and TRBJ2-7; maybe TRBD2 (6 bases). The V end lost 5 bases, the J end lost 0 bases, and 14 bases lay between the germline ends. The CDR3 sequence is 15 residues long. Germline loops: CDR1 PRHDT, CDR2 FYEKMQ (reference sequence). The CDR3 coding sequence is TGTGCCAGCAGCGCTTCAGCGGGTTCCTCCTACGAGCAGTACTTC. It translates to CASSASAGSSYEQYF.

The V call is TRBV6-5, the J call TRBJ1-1, with D possibly matching TRBD1 (5 bases). This CDR3 region has 15 residues. V gave up 7 bases and J gave up 1 base, with 16 bases separating them. CDR1 is MNHEY, CDR2 SVGAGI, per germline. CDR3 sequence (DNA): TGTGCCAGCACCTTCTCGGACAACGAGAACACTGAAGCTTTCTTT. It is translated as CASTFSDNENTEAFF.

This chain connects TRBV5-4 to TRBJ2-3; TRBD2 agrees at 15 bases. The CDR3 has 20 residues. Germline V lookup: CDR1 SGHNT, CDR2 YYREEE (reference sequence). V dropped 4 bases and J dropped 0; count of bases not matched to a gene: 12. The CDR3 DNA reads as TGTGCCAGCAGCCCGCCTCCCGGACTAGCGGGGGGGATTAGCACAGATACGCAGTATTTT. This translates into CASSPPPGLAGGISTDTQYF. Full variable domain (rest looked up from reference TRBV5-4 and TRBJ2-3): ETGVTQSPTHLIKTRGQQVTLRCSSQSGHNTVSWYQQALGQGPQFIFQYYREEENGRGNFPPRFSGLQFPNYSSELNVNALELDDSALYLCASSPPPGLAGGISTDTQYFGPGTRLTVL.

The chain joins TRBV7-9 to TRBJ2-3; 10 positions match TRBD2. The V gene's germline CDR1 is SEHNR and CDR2 FQNEAQ (reference sequence). The CDR3 totals 16 residues. The CDR3 protein is CAKAALAGLRVDTQYF. CDR3 coding DNA: TGTGCTAAAGCGGCACTAGCGGGACTACGGGTGGATACGCAGTATTTT.

The genes are TRBV27 and TRBJ2-5; possibly TRBD1 or TRBD2 for D (5 bases each). The CDR3 has 16 amino acids. CDR1 and CDR2 (germline): MNHEY, SMNVEV (reference sequence). The V end was cut by 5 bases, the J end by 1 base, with 17 bases between. CDR3 DNA sequence: TGTGCCAGCAGTCCCCGGGGTAGGGGCATCCAAGAGACCCAGTACTTC. This encodes CASSPRGRGIQETQYF.

The V and J genes are TRBV13 and TRBJ2-2; TRBD1 agrees at 9 bases. This CDR3 spans 13 amino acids. J gave up 4 bases and V 10 bases, and 4 bases lay outside the gene matches. Germline-derived CDR1 and CDR2 are PRHDT and FYEKMQ (reference sequence). Here the CDR3 DNA reads TGTGCCACAAGGACAGGGGTCACCGGGGAGCTGTTTTTT. Protein product: CATRTGVTGELFF.

The chain is built from TRBV19 and TRBJ1-1; D is uncertain. The CDR3 spans 12 residues. In germline, CDR1 is LNHDA, CDR2 SQIVND (reference sequence). Trimming stripped 4 bases from V and 1 base from J, with 4 bases between. The CDR3 nucleotides are TGTGCCAGTAGTAGGTCGAACACTGAAGCTTTCTTT. As protein: CASSRSNTEAFF. Supplemented by reference TRBV19 and TRBJ1-1, the full variable domain reads DGGITQSPKYLFRKEGQNVTLSCEQNLNHDAMYWYRQDPGQGLRLIYYSQIVNDFQKGDIAEGYSVSREKKESFPLTVTSAQKNPTAFYLCASSRSNTEAFFGQGTRLTVV.

This clone has only one observation. V gene TRBV28 combines with J gene TRBJ2-7, with a weak D call TRBD2 (6 bases). Germline V CDR1 and CDR2: MDHEN, SYDVKM. V was shortened by 8 bases and J by 0 bases, with 17 bases between the two germline ends. The CDR3 sequence is 15 residues long. The DNA for the CDR3 is TGTGCCAGCGATAATGGGCTAGCGAACTCCTACGAGCAGTACTTC. Amino acids: CASDNGLANSYEQYF.